The clone carrying this T cell receptor (beta chain) was seen repeatedly, ten times or more. The sample is drawn from a study of spatial heterogeneity in lung cancer. Study overall: Detection consistently yielded more beta chains than alpha chains.

Germline V CDR1 and CDR2: SGHTA, FQGNSA. V was shortened by 2 bases and J by 0 bases, with 12 bases between the two germline ends. CDR3 length equals 16 residues. TCRdb re-analysed the 5' RACE reads in MiXCR, keeping a single row per CDR3 protein. The table has 26,000 or so distinct CDR3 sequences, 8.4% seen once. Time point specified: sample taken at primary tumor resection. Whole RNA was taken from tumor, nontumor lung or frozen PBMC; it was then sequenced unsorted. Donors were fewer than 90 untreated early-stage non-small cell lung cancer patients. Sequenced material: PBMCs, taken at surgery. The receptor was isolated from a female donor with early-stage non-small cell lung cancer. The gene calls are TRBV7-2 and TRBJ2-3; D tentatively fits TRBD1 or TRBD2 (6 bases each). Written as DNA, the CDR3 is TGTGCCAGCAGCTTAAGGGGGGCGAGCAGCACAGATACGCAGTATTTT. This encodes CASSLRGASSTDTQYF.